This T cell receptor (beta chain) is from a study of T cells in Graves' hyperthyroidism and ophthalmopathy (dated by TCRdb to about 2019). Context from the whole study: Peripheral blood samples were taken at initial diagnosis, before any treatment was given. TCR V-J signatures able to tell the groups apart were searched for in a discovery cohort of around 95 patients, of whom roughly 42 had Graves' ophthalmopathy and about 60 had stable Graves' hyperthyroidism. Whether ophthalmopathy could be predicted prospectively was tested in an independent validation cohort made up of about 18 hyperthyroidism patients plus 17 patients who later progressed to ophthalmopathy. For training and testing, the 110 or so patients in the discovery cohort were randomly divided in a 7:3 ratio. In addition, the study compared T-cell repertoires in thyroid tissue and in blood from roughly 6 Graves' hyperthyroidism patients. After sampling, hyperthyroidism patients received methimazole starting at 30 mg daily, and ophthalmopathy patients received high-dose intravenous methylprednisolone. According to the paper, TCR Vbeta CDR3 sequencing was carried out on over 130 peripheral blood samples, which came from fewer than 50 ophthalmopathy, fewer than 80 hyperthyroidism and roughly 17 progressor patients. The investigation overall reported the following: A model built on a 13 V-J signature distinguished ophthalmopathy from stable hyperthyroidism, reaching 87.88% sensitivity and 81.08% specificity in cross-validation and 80%/75% in testing. Most expanded thyroid clonotypes (frequency above 0.001) were also found in blood, which suggests that blood repertoires may mirror thyroid immune responses. In validation, progression to ophthalmopathy was predicted by the model with almost 71% sensitivity and 72% to 85% specificity, a median of around 6.5 months before onset. Sample size was not statistically predetermined, and blinding of investigators to group allocation was not performed.

This clonotype has ten or more counts. Its recognized antigen is unknown. The input lacks base qualities; no much larger clone sits a single base away. The TCR beta CDR3 regions were amplified from RNA transcripts. The first round of RT-PCR for the TCR CDR3 was performed with the HTBI primer set and the Qiagen OneStep RT-PCR kit. The libraries were constructed in a second round of multiplex PCR and then size-selected and purified. The libraries were sequenced on an Illumina HiSeq2000 using paired-end 100 bp reads. The original pipeline was this. Raw data were processed with SOAPnuke, discarding reads with adapters, uncalled bases, mean Phred below 15, or no exact constant-primer or identifier match. COPE v1.2.5 was used to merge high-quality paired reads, and clonotypes were defined as unique nucleotide sequences. MiTCR v1.1 was used to align the clonotypes against IMGT TRBV, TRBD and TRBJ reference segments. The analysis included only V-J combinations with a frequency above 0.0001, which together covered 99% to 99.2% of the repertoires. A TCS score was defined as the ratio between F50 (clonal expansion) and ExV (chaos), using BLOSUM62-based TCRdist between CDR3 peptides within each V-J. Welch's t-statistics and random forest reduced roughly 540 V-J features to about 13, which were used in a naive Bayes classifier (R e1071). The public reads were reprocessed in TCRdb via fastp at Q25 and MiXCR, keeping in-frame beta chains. Each entry merges the rows of one CDR3 protein and shows their most common DNA and genes. What appears here as the V and J calls and clone size reflects TCRdb's work, not the paper's. Counted in this sample were hundreds of thousands of distinct CDR3 sequences; 18% of them appeared once. About 41% of the sample comes from the top ten.

Graves' hyperthyroidism was defined as stable when no progression to ophthalmopathy occurred over 18 months of follow-up. Hyperthyroidism patients were newly diagnosed, had a disease duration of under 2 months, and were aged 18 to 65 years. Exclusion was applied to patients with uncontrolled infections, other autoimmune diseases, pregnancy or lactation. Diagnoses relied on clinical symptoms, serum thyroxine and TRAb, thyroid ultrasound and orbital computed tomography. Ficoll-Paque density gradient centrifugation was used to isolate PBMCs from 8 to 10 ml of fresh peripheral blood. Total RNA was extracted using Trizol reagent, and RNA quality was assessed on an Agilent 2100 Bioanalyzer. The origin of this receptor is a man in his forties or fifties with Graves' hyperthyroidism. The specimen sequenced was blood.

The base sequence is TGTGCCACCAGTGATACATATTATAATGACGAGCAGTACTTC. The resulting protein is CATSDTYYNDEQYF. Rearrangement joined TRBV24-1 to TRBJ2-7, with no confidently assigned D gene. CDR1 and CDR2 are drawn from the germline V gene: KGHDR, SFDVKD. Taken from cysteine to phenylalanine, the CDR3 has 14 residues. This entry keeps only the CDR3 DNA: 42 bases, framed from base 1. V drops 3 bases and J drops 5 bases, leaving 13 bases in between.